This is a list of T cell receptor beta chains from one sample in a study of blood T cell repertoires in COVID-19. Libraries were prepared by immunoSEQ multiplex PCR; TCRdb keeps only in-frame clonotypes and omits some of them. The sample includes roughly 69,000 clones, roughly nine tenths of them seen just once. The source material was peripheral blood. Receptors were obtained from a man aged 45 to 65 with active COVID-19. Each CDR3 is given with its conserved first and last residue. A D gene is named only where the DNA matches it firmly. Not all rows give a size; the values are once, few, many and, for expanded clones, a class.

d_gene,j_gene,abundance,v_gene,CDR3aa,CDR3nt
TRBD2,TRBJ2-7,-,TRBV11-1,CASSLAGTSSYEQYF,TGTGCCAGCAGCTTAGCTGGGACTAGCTCCTACGAGCAGTACTTC
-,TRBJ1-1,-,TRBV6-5,CASSPDSWNTEAFF,TGTGCCAGCAGTCCAGACAGCTGGAACACTGAAGCTTTCTTT
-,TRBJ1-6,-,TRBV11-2,CASSFSGAGSPLHF,TGTGCCAGCAGCTTTTCAGGGGCAGGTTCACCCCTCCACTTT
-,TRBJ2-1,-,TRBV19,CASSSGDSSYNEQFF,TGTGCCAGTAGTAGCGGGGATAGCTCCTACAATGAGCAGTTCTTC
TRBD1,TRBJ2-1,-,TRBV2,CASSEGWPGGYNEQFF,TGTGCCAGCAGTGAAGGGTGGCCAGGGGGCTATAATGAGCAGTTCTTC
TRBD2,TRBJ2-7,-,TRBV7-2,CASSLIAAGGSFVYEQYF,TGTGCCAGCAGCTTAATTGCAGCGGGAGGGTCCTTCGTCTACGAGCAGTACTTC
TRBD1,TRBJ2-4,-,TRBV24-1,CATSGGQDSAKNIQYF,TGTGCCACCAGCGGGGGACAGGACTCAGCCAAAAACATTCAGTACTTC
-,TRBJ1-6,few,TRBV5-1,CASSLSPSGWPLHF,TGCGCCAGCAGCTTGTCACCTTCGGGATGGCCCCTCCACTTT
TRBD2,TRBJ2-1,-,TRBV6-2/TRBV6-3,CASSRGGVSNEQFF,TGTGCCAGCAGCCGGGGGGGCGTTAGCAATGAGCAGTTCTTC
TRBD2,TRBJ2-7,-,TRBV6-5,CASRGTSDYEQYF,TGTGCCAGCAGGGGGACTAGCGACTACGAGCAGTACTTC
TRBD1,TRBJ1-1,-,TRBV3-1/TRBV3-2,CASSQIPGQGIGTEAFF,TGTGCCAGCAGCCAAATACCGGGACAGGGGATCGGGACTGAAGCTTTCTTT
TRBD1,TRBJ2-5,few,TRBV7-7,CASSLGQDRAQETQYF,TGTGCCAGCAGCTTAGGGCAAGACAGGGCTCAAGAGACCCAGTACTTC
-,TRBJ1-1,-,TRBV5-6,CASSLRMRGTEAFF,TGTGCCAGCAGCTTGAGGATGCGGGGCACTGAAGCTTTCTTT
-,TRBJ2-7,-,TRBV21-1,CASSTFPQGTSQYEQYF,TGTGCCAGCAGCACCTTTCCTCAGGGGACATCGCAGTACGAGCAGTACTTC
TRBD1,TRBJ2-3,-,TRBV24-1,CATSDSGTGSFRDTQYF,TGTGCCACCAGTGATTCCGGGACAGGGTCGTTCCGCGATACGCAGTATTTT
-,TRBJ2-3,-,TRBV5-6,CASSPDTFSADTQYF,TGTGCCAGCAGCCCTGACACATTTTCGGCCGATACGCAGTATTTT
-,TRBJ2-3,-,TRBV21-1,CASSIRLAGATPVPDTQYF,TGTGCCAGCAGCATTCGTCTAGCGGGGGCCACTCCCGTGCCAGATACGCAGTATTTT
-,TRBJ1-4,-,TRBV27,CASSSEGGRYEKLFF,TGTGCCAGCAGTTCGGAGGGAGGAAGGTACGAAAAACTGTTTTTT
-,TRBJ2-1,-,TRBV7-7,CASSLDGDNEQFF,TGTGCTAGCAGCTTAGACGGAGACAATGAGCAGTTCTTC
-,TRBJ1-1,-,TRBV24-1,CATSDFMNTEAFF,TGTGCCACCAGTGATTTTATGAACACTGAAGCTTTCTTT
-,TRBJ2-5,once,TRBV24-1,CATSEPVTGLGEAQYF,TGTGCCACCAGTGAACCTGTAACAGGGTTAGGGGAAGCCCAGTACTTC
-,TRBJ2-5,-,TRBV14,CASSQDTSSQETQYF,TGTGCCAGCAGCCAAGATACTAGCTCCCAAGAGACCCAGTACTTC
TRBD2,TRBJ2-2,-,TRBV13,CASSSQVRLAGALTTGELFF,TGTGCCAGCAGCTCCCAGGTACGACTAGCGGGGGCCTTAACTACCGGGGAGCTGTTTTTT
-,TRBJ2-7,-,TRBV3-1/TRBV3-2,CATYGRGEQYF,TGTGCCACCTACGGAAGGGGCGAGCAGTACTTC
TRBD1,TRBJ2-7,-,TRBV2,CARDGTGKVVGSAEQYF,TGTGCCAGGGACGGGACAGGGAAGGTAGTGGGTTCTGCCGAGCAGTACTTC
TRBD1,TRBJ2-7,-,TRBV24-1,CATSLSGTGSHEQYF,TGTGCCACCAGCTTATCCGGGACAGGGTCCCACGAGCAGTACTTC
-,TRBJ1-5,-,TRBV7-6,CASSLERGGPQHF,TGTGCCAGCAGCTTAGAACGAGGGGGGCCCCAGCATTTT
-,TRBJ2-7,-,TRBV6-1,CASSDGGTYEQYF,TGTGCCAGCAGTGATGGAGGCACCTACGAGCAGTACTTC
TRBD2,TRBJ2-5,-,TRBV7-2,CASTSEAGEQETQYF,TGTGCCAGCACCTCGGAAGCGGGGGAGCAAGAGACCCAGTACTTC
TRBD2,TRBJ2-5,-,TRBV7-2,CASRKKGLAGDQETQYF,TGTGCCAGCAGAAAAAAGGGCCTAGCGGGGGACCAAGAGACCCAGTACTTC
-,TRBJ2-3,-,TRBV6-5,CASRRQGLNTDTQYF,TGTGCCAGCAGACGCCAGGGGCTGAACACAGATACGCAGTATTTT
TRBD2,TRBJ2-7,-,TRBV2,CASSEGSGGHYEQYF,TGTGCCAGCAGTGAGGGTAGCGGGGGGCACTACGAGCAGTACTTC
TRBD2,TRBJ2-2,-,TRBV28,CASSLGGLAATGELFF,TGTGCCAGCAGTTTAGGCGGACTAGCGGCAACCGGGGAGCTGTTTTTT
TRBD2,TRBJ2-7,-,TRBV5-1,CASSLTASGPYEQYF,TGCGCCAGCAGCTTGACTGCTAGCGGACCCTACGAGCAGTACTTC
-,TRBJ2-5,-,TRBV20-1,CSATRQETQYF,TGCAGTGCTACTAGACAAGAGACCCAGTACTTC
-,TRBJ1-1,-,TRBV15,CATSRLTTGTILKDTEAFF,TGTGCCACCAGCAGATTGACAACCGGGACAATATTAAAGGACACTGAAGCTTTCTTT
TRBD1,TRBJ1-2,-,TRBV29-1,CSGDSNYGYTF,TGCAGCGGGGACAGCAACTATGGCTACACCTTC
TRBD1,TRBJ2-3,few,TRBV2,CAGSVQGAQYF,TGTGCCGGATCAGTACAGGGGGCGCAGTATTTT
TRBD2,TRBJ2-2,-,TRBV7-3,CASSSRKIAGEAGELFF,TGTGCCAGCAGCTCAAGAAAGATAGCGGGAGAGGCCGGGGAGCTGTTTTTT
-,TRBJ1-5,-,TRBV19,CASKEGWQPQHF,TGTGCCAGTAAGGAGGGCTGGCAGCCCCAGCATTTT
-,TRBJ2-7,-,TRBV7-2,CASSFQSWYEQYF,TGTGCCAGCAGCTTCCAGTCGTGGTACGAGCAGTACTTC
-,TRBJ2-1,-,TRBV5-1,CASSWQGTKNNEQFF,TGCGCCAGCAGCTGGCAGGGGACAAAGAACAATGAGCAGTTCTTC
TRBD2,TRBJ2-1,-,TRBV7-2,CASSSDSGFSYNEQFF,TGTGCCAGCAGCTCCGATAGCGGGTTCTCCTACAATGAGCAGTTCTTC
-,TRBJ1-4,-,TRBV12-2,CASRLAPLGPGNEKLFF,TGTGCAAGTCGCTTAGCACCTCTAGGTCCGGGTAATGAAAAACTGTTTTTT
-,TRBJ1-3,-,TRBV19,CASSISTVGNTIYF,TGTGCCAGTAGTATTTCGACAGTAGGAAACACCATATATTTT
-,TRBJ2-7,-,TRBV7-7,CASPGSTAYEQYF,TGTGCCAGCCCGGGGAGTACTGCCTACGAGCAGTACTTC
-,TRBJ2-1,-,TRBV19,CASSIRGAGSSSYNEQFF,TGTGCCAGTAGTATCCGCGGGGCAGGGTCAAGCTCCTACAATGAGCAGTTCTTC
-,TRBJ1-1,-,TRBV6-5,CASRSRRDTEAFF,TGTGCCAGCCGATCTCGTCGGGACACTGAAGCTTTCTTT
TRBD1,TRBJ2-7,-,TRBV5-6,CASSPGQGSYEQYF,TGTGCCAGCAGCCCGGGACAGGGTTCCTACGAGCAGTACTTC
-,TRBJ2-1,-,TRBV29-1,CSAWKSREQFF,TGCAGCGCATGGAAGTCGAGGGAGCAGTTCTTC
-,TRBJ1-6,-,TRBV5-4,CASSFDRLNSPLHF,TGTGCCAGCAGCTTTGACAGGCTTAATTCACCCCTCCACTTT
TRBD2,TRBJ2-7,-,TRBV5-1,CASTPTSGYEQYF,TGCGCCAGCACCCCGACTAGCGGCTACGAGCAGTACTTC
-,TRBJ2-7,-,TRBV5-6,CASSFGTGLSYEQYF,TGTGCCAGCAGCTTCGGGACTGGGTTATCGTACGAGCAGTACTTC
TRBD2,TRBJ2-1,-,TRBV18,CASSQNPGTSGRISYNEQFF,TGTGCCAGCTCGCAAAACCCCGGGACTAGCGGGAGGATTTCCTACAATGAGCAGTTCTTC
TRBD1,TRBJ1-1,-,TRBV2,CASTGTGDTEAFF,TGTGCCAGCACCGGGACAGGGGACACTGAAGCTTTCTTT